The 20 T cell receptor beta chains below all came from one sample that was sequenced in a study of shared clonotypes between healthy human individuals (dated by TCRdb to the early 2020s). The library was generated by the immunoSEQ multiplex PCR assay. This immuneACCESS table, as held by TCRdb, lists in-frame sequences with V and J called but not all clones. Of the missing ones, under half trace to an unresolved V gene in checked studies; the others have no known cause. The sample includes about 2.3 million clones, with about nine tenths observed a single time. The top ten clones comprise more than 0.35% of the sample. Sequencing input: naive CD4+ T cells from PBMCs. The sample's cell subset or site, from its label and the paper: CD45RA+ positively selected. The receptors shown here come from a man between 18 and 35 years old in good health. Some clones in this sample may be carry-over from other donors' samples.

This rearrangement joins TRBV28 to TRBJ2-4; 7 bases are a match to TRBD2. CDR3 length: 15 residues. CDR1 and CDR2 from the germline V gene are MDHEN and SYDVKM. Trimming took 2 bases from V and 6 from J; bases not matched to a gene: 7. The CDR3 here is CASSLPLAEANIQYF. The DNA for the CDR3 is TGTGCCAGCAGTTTACCGCTAGCGGAGGCAAACATTCAGTACTTC.

This chain uses TRBV2 with TRBJ1-5; D possibly corresponds to TRBD1 (5 bases). The germline V gene has CDR1 SNHLY and CDR2 FYNNEI. Trimming removed 6 bases from V and 5 bases from J, with 17 bases in between. The CDR3 contains 15 residues. CDR3 amino acids: CASSPGVRGDQPQHF. The CDR3 bases are TGTGCCAGCAGCCCCGGGGTGAGGGGCGATCAGCCCCAGCATTTT.

The chain carries TRBV7-9 and TRBJ1-5, with D hard to call. Germline V gene sequence: CDR1 SEHNR, CDR2 FQNEAQ (reference sequence). The CDR3 totals 14 residues. The ends were cut back, 5 bases at V and 0 bases at J, with 8 bases in the middle. This CDR3 is CASSRSDSNQPQHF. CDR3 coding DNA: TGTGCCAGCAGCCGGAGCGATAGCAATCAGCCCCAGCATTTT.

The rearrangement joins TRBV5-5 to TRBJ1-5; no firm D call. Germline CDR1 and CDR2: SGHKS and YYEKEE (reference sequence). The CDR3 is 15 residues long. The V end was cut by 1 base, the J end by 0 bases, with 8 bases between. The CDR3 DNA sequence: TGTGCCAGCAGCTTGTCACAGTATAGCAATCAGCCCCAGCATTTT. It specifies CASSLSQYSNQPQHF.

V is TRBV6-5 and J is TRBJ2-5; possibly TRBD2 for D (5 bases). In germline, CDR1 is MNHEY, CDR2 SVGAGI. V lost 6 bases and J lost 5, with 10 bases in between. CDR3 length: 12 residues. The CDR3 reads CASSREGETQYF. For the CDR3, the DNA is TGTGCCAGCAGCCGGGAAGGGGAGACCCAGTACTTC.

The chain employs TRBV30 and TRBJ2-7; 11 bases are shared with TRBD2. Per germline, CDR1 GTSNPN and CDR2 SVGIG (reference sequence). V lost 4 bases, J lost 4 bases, and 6 bases stayed unmatched. The CDR3 covers 14 residues. As DNA, the CDR3 is TGTGCCTGGATGGTTCCTAGCGGGAGGTACGAGCAGTACTTC. Translating it yields CAWMVPSGRYEQYF.

The chain combines TRBV5-1 with TRBJ2-3, with no clear D. Germline-derived CDR1 and CDR2 are SGHRS and YFSETQ. V lost 0 bases and J lost 14, with 16 bases in between. This CDR3 contains 13 residues. CDR3 sequence reads: CASSLASTSTRYF. The CDR3 DNA reads as TGCGCCAGCAGCTTGGCCTCGACATCTACCAGGTATTTT.

The rearrangement links TRBV7-9 to TRBJ1-2, with D uncertain. V was cut by 6 bases and J by 4 bases, with 18 bases left in between. CDR1 and CDR2 (germline): SEHNR, FQNEAQ (reference sequence). The CDR3 is 15 residues long. The CDR3 spells CASSHGVQLAYGYTF. For the CDR3, the DNA is TGTGCCAGCAGTCATGGGGTCCAGTTAGCCTATGGCTACACCTTC. The entire variable domain, with the rest obtained from reference TRBV7-9 and TRBJ1-2, is as follows: DTGVSQNPRHKITKRGQNVTFRCDPISEHNRLYWYRQTLGQGPEFLTYFQNEAQLEKSRLLSDRFSAERPKGSFSTLEIQRTEQGDSAMYLCASSHGVQLAYGYTFGSGTRLTVV.

The V call is TRBV6-5, the J call TRBJ1-2; 7 bases match TRBD1. CDR1 MNHEY and CDR2 SVGAGI come from the germline V gene. CDR3 size: 15 residues. V was clipped by 2 bases and J by 2 bases; unmatched bases: 5. CDR3: CASSYRQGTNYGYTF. In nucleotides, the CDR3 is TGTGCCAGCAGTTACAGACAGGGTACGAACTATGGCTACACCTTC.

The rearrangement links TRBV6-1 to TRBJ1-5, with TRBD1 matching over 8 bases. The CDR3 has 14 residues. V was clipped by 8 bases and J by 7 bases; unmatched bases: 10. Germline CDR1 is MNHNS and CDR2 is SASEGT. CDR3 sequence reads: CASRGQGARQPQHF. CDR3 DNA sequence: TGTGCCAGCCGGGGCCAGGGGGCCAGGCAGCCCCAGCATTTT.

CDR3 in DNA: TGTGCCAGCAGTCAAGAACTAGCGGGTAGTTACAATGAGCAGTTCTTC. It yields the protein CASSQELAGSYNEQFF. The gene calls are TRBV2 and TRBJ2-1, with TRBD2 identical over 9 bases. J gave up 4 bases and V 5 bases, and 9 bases lay outside the gene matches. Germline V gives CDR1 SNHLY, CDR2 FYNNEI. This CDR3 has 16 residues.

The rearrangement uses TRBV6-1 and TRBJ1-3, with 10 bases matching TRBD1. The CDR3 consists of 15 residues. Germline CDR1 reads MNHNS; CDR2 reads SASEGT. Unmatched junction bases numbered 10, after V lost 4 bases and J lost 10 bases. CDR3 in amino acids: CASSVMGQGLGTIYF. CDR3 nucleotides: TGTGCCAGCAGTGTAATGGGACAGGGGCTTGGTACCATATATTTT.

Here the CDR3 DNA reads TGTGCCAGCAGCCTCCGGGGGACTAGGGCTAGCACAGATACGCAGTATTTT. The encoded protein is CASSLRGTRASTDTQYF. The chain uses TRBV4-2 and TRBJ2-3, with 8 bases aligning to TRBD2. V gave up 4 bases and J gave up 0 bases; unmatched junction bases: 9. This CDR3 spans 17 amino acids. Per germline, CDR1 LGHNA and CDR2 YNFKEQ.

This chain joins TRBV7-3 and TRBJ2-1; the D gene is possibly TRBD1 (5 bases). This CDR3 has 15 amino acids. The V end was cut by 6 bases, the J end by 4 bases, with 16 bases between. Per the germline V gene, CDR1 is SGHTA and CDR2 is FQGTGA. The CDR3 here is CASRPSGSRYNEQFF. The CDR3 bases are TGTGCCAGCAGACCCTCAGGGTCTCGATACAATGAGCAGTTCTTC.

This clone was detected once. The J gene is TRBJ1-2, the V gene TRBV18, with 8 nucleotides matching TRBD1. CDR3 length: 16 residues. Looked up from germline, CDR1 is KGHSH and CDR2 is LQKENI. V was pared by 3 bases and J by 3 bases, with 9 bases of the junction left unmatched. The CDR3 DNA reads TGTGCCAGCTCACCCGGGGGGGACAGGCGGTACTATGGCTACACCTTC. Translated: CASSPGGDRRYYGYTF.

This clone was seen once. The chain recombines TRBV7-6 with TRBJ2-3; D call uncertain. There are 12 residues in the CDR3. Trimming left V 5 bases short and J 0 bases short, with 3 bases between. Germline lookup yields CDR1 SGHVS and CDR2 FNYEAQ. The CDR3 sequence: CASSTSTDTQYF. The CDR3 bases are TGTGCCAGCAGCACTAGCACAGATACGCAGTATTTT.

A remark on this clone: Germline is not matched at one junction end, which may reflect a read error. The CDR3 here is CASGLWGANTEAFF. The CDR3, as DNA: TGCGCCAGCGGCTTGTGGGGGGCGAACACTGAAGCTTTCTTT. V and J are TRBV5-1 and TRBJ1-1; TRBD1 might be the D (6 bases). This CDR3 region has 14 residues. Per the germline V gene, CDR1 is SGHRS and CDR2 is YFSETQ.

The J gene is TRBJ1-1, the V gene TRBV20-1; unclear D gene. The CDR3 is made up of 11 amino acids. Per germline, CDR1 DFQATT and CDR2 SNEGSKA (reference sequence). CDR3 coding DNA: TGCAGACCGGCGGGTCCCACTGAAGCTTTCTTT. It specifies CRPAGPTEAFF.

The chain recombines TRBV7-2 with TRBJ2-1; D remains unclear. CDR1 SGHTA and CDR2 FQGNSA come from the germline V gene. Trimming took off 1 base at V and 1 base at J, with 11 bases between the two ends. This CDR3 contains 16 residues. The CDR3 nucleotides read TGTGCCAGCAGCTTAGGGTCCCCCAGTTCCTACAATGAGCAGTTCTTC. It is translated as CASSLGSPSSYNEQFF.

V is TRBV1 and J is TRBJ1-2. TRBV1 is annotated as a pseudogene. The length of the CDR3 is 16 residues. The CDR3, as DNA: TGCACCAGCAGCCAACAGAACCCGAGCACTAACTATGGCTACACCTTC. Protein: CTSSQQNPSTNYGYTF.